The clone carrying this T cell receptor (beta chain) was counted only a few times. The data originate from a study of blood T cell repertoires in COVID-19. Assay used: immunoSEQ multiplex PCR; TCRdb lists only in-frame clones, some missing. The sample consists of 300,000 or so clones, about 87% of them appearing once. This CDR3 has 13 residues. The V and J ends lost 5 bases and 3 bases respectively, with 10 bases between them. Germline CDR1 is SGHTA and CDR2 is FQGTGA. Input material: peripheral blood. V and J are TRBV7-3 and TRBJ1-2, with D hard to call. The receptor's source is a woman aged 45-65 years who had recovered from COVID-19. The DNA for the CDR3 is TGTGCCAGCAGCCCTGCCAGGCACTATGGCTACACCTTC. Residues: CASSPARHYGYTF.